Below, one T cell receptor beta chain is given with its context. Its antigen is unidentified. The sample belongs to a study of Graves' ophthalmopathy and Graves' hyperthyroidism. Investigators amplified TCR beta CDR3 regions from RNA transcripts. RT-PCR with HTBI primers came first, then second-round multiplex PCR. One entry per CDR3 protein results from TCRdb running MiXCR on the multiplex PCR reads. The sample holds over a million distinct CDR3 sequences, 35% to 40% seen once. In germline, CDR1 is SGHRS, CDR2 YFSETQ. Losses at the gene ends were 3 bases for V and 9 bases for J; bases not matched to a gene: 13. CDR3 length: 17 amino acids. Pregnant or lactating patients and those with other autoimmune diseases or uncontrolled infections were excluded. Serum thyroxine and TRAb, along with clinical symptoms, thyroid ultrasound and orbital computed tomography, were what diagnosis relied on. General observations from the study: Most expanded thyroid clonotypes above 0.001 frequency also appeared in blood.

The sequencing input was peripheral blood or thyroid tissue (not recorded which). The rearrangement links TRBV5-1 to TRBJ1-6; the match to TRBD1 covers 9 bases. The clonotype comes from an adult man with Graves' hyperthyroidism. The DNA of the CDR3 is TGCGCCAGCAGCTGGGGGACAGGGAGGTCACGGCCTTCACCCCTCCACTTT. Translated: CASSWGTGRSRPSPLHF.